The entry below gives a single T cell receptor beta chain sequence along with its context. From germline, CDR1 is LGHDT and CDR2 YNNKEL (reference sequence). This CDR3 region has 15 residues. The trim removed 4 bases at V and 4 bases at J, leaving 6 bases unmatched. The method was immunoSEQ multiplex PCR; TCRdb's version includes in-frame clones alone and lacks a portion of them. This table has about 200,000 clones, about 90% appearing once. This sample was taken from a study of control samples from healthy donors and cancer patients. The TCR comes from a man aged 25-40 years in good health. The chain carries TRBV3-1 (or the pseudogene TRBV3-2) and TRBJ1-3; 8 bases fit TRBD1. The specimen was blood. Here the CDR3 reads CASSRAGTGGNTIYF. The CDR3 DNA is TGTGCCAGCAGCCGCGCCGGGACAGGCGGAAACACCATATATTTT.